The clone carrying this T cell receptor beta chain was detected ten times or more. Its target is unknown. This record comes from a study of T cell repertoires in cytomegalovirus infection. Study-wide context: Evidence of both CMV infection and a matching HLA type came from public TCR beta signatures.

With V trimmed by 0 bases and J by 4 bases, 7 bases remained unmatched. This CDR3 spans 16 amino acids. Germline V gene sequence: CDR1 MNHEY, CDR2 SVGAGI. Findings of the study overall: HLA-C-restricted CMV clonotypes gave the most frequent clonotype in two of eight donors. Cumulative frequency (of public TCR beta family members) identified carriers of CMV plus the relevant HLA.

TCRdb re-analysed the reads in MiXCR, keeping a single row per CDR3 protein. Among 680,000 or so distinct CDR3 sequences listed, roughly 36% were seen once. Sequenced input: PBMCs. The V gene is TRBV6-5, the J gene TRBJ1-1; 8 nucleotides align to TRBD1. The sequence derives from a human donor in good health (CMV status not recorded). Some clones in this sample may be carry-over from other donors' samples. The CDR3 reads CASSYSWDRFGTEAFF. For the CDR3, the DNA is TGTGCCAGCAGTTACTCGTGGGACAGGTTTGGCACTGAAGCTTTCTTT.